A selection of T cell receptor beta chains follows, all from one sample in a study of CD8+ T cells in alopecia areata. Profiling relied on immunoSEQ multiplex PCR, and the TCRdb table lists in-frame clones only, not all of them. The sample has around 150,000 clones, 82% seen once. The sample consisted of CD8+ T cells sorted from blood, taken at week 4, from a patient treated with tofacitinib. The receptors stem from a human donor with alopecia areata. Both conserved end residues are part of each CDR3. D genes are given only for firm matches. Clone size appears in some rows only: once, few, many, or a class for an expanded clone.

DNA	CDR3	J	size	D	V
TGTGCCAGTAGTTCCCTAGCGGAGAAGCACACCGGGGAGCTGTTTTTT	CASSSLAEKHTGELFF	TRBJ2-2	few	TRBD2	TRBV19
TGTGCCACCAGCAGAGATCTGGGACTAGCGGGGGAGCAGTACTTC	CATSRDLGLAGEQYF	TRBJ2-7	-	TRBD2	TRBV15
TGTGCCAGCATGGGGCCGGGACAGGGGGACAATGAGCAGTTCTTC	CASMGPGQGDNEQFF	TRBJ2-1	-	TRBD1	TRBV2
TGCAGTGTGAAACGTTACTACGAGCAGTACTTC	CSVKRYYEQYF	TRBJ2-7	-	-	TRBV20-1
TGTGCCAGCGCTACTAGCGGGGGGAGCTCCTACGAGCAGTACTTC	CASATSGGSSYEQYF	TRBJ2-7	-	TRBD2	TRBV6-5
TGTGCCTGGAGTGTGGGGACAGGGGGTAACGAGCAGTACTTC	CAWSVGTGGNEQYF	TRBJ2-7	-	TRBD1	TRBV30
TGCAGCGTCCTGACAGGGGGCACTGAAGCTTTCTTT	CSVLTGGTEAFF	TRBJ1-1	-	TRBD1	TRBV29-1
TGCGCCAGCAGCCAATCGACAGGGCCTCCCTACGAGCAGTACTTC	CASSQSTGPPYEQYF	TRBJ2-7	-	TRBD1	TRBV4-1
TGTGCCAGCAGCTTAACTAGCGGGGGTTATGAGCAGTTCTTC	CASSLTSGGYEQFF	TRBJ2-1	-	TRBD2	TRBV13
TGTGCCAGCAGCCGGAACCGGGAAACTTTCCTTCAAGAGACCCAGTACTTC	CASSRNRETFLQETQYF	TRBJ2-5	-	-	TRBV5-6
TGCAGCGTTGGTTTCAACGGCTACGAGCAGTACTTC	CSVGFNGYEQYF	TRBJ2-7	-	-	TRBV29-1
TGTGCCAGCAGGGGGGAGTCCAACGAGCAGTACTTC	CASRGESNEQYF	TRBJ2-7	-	-	TRBV13
TGTGCCTGGAGTGTATTGTGGCAGCGGTATTACAATGAGCAGTTCTTC	CAWSVLWQRYYNEQFF	TRBJ2-1	-	-	TRBV30
TGCGCCAGCAGCTTGAGGCGGCTCGGCACTGAAGCTTTCTTT	CASSLRRLGTEAFF	TRBJ1-1	-	-	TRBV5-1
TGCGCCAGCAGCCAATGGAAGGTCGACGAGCAGTACTTC	CASSQWKVDEQYF	TRBJ2-7	-	-	TRBV4-3
TGCGCCAGCAGCCAAGAGAGAGGGGAAGCCAAAAACATTCAGTACTTC	CASSQERGEAKNIQYF	TRBJ2-4	-	-	TRBV4-1
TGTGCCAGCAGCCCAGGACTAGCCGAGGACAATGAGCAGTTCTTC	CASSPGLAEDNEQFF	TRBJ2-1	few	TRBD2	TRBV7-2
TGTGCCAGCAGCTTAGTAAGCCAGCAAGAGACCCAGTACTTC	CASSLVSQQETQYF	TRBJ2-5	-	-	TRBV7-2
TGCGCCAGCAGCCAAGACCGTGGGGGGGCCAAAAACATTCAGTACTTC	CASSQDRGGAKNIQYF	TRBJ2-4	-	-	TRBV4-3
TGTGCCAGCAGCTTAAGAGGGATCCCAAGTGGCTACACCTTC	CASSLRGIPSGYTF	TRBJ1-2	-	-	TRBV13
TGCGCCAGCAGCTTTTGGGGGACAGGGCACGAGCAGTACTTC	CASSFWGTGHEQYF	TRBJ2-7	-	TRBD1	TRBV5-1
TGTGCCAGCAGTTCCGGGGGGGGACCCCAAGAGACCCAGTACTTC	CASSSGGGPQETQYF	TRBJ2-5	-	TRBD2	TRBV6-5
TGTGCCAGCAAGGCGGCTAGCGGGGGGGCGGCTGGCGATACGCAGTATTTT	CASKAASGGAAGDTQYF	TRBJ2-3	-	TRBD2	TRBV28
TGTGCCAGTGATACCAGGGAAAGCGGCGCCAATGAGCAGTTCTTC	CASDTRESGANEQFF	TRBJ2-1	-	-	TRBV5-6
TGTGCCAGCAGTCAGGCTAGCGGGGGGGACCCCTACGAGCAGTACTTC	CASSQASGGDPYEQYF	TRBJ2-7	-	TRBD2	TRBV27
TGTGCCAGCAGCAGCCGGGACACCCCCTACGAGCAGTACTTC	CASSSRDTPYEQYF	TRBJ2-7	-	-	TRBV7-9
TGTGCCAGCAGCTTGGGGACTAGTTTTAGCACAGATACGCAGTATTTT	CASSLGTSFSTDTQYF	TRBJ2-3	-	TRBD2	TRBV5-6
TGTGCCAGCAGCTCCTTGACAGGCTCAGGGTCACCCCTCCACTTT	CASSSLTGSGSPLHF	TRBJ1-6	-	-	TRBV7-8
TGCAGCGTTCCGACAGGGGCCGGCTACACCTTC	CSVPTGAGYTF	TRBJ1-2	-	TRBD1	TRBV29-1
TGTGCCATCAGTTACAGGGAATCCCATGAAGCTTTCTTT	CAISYRESHEAFF	TRBJ1-1	-	-	TRBV10-3
TGTGCCAGCAGTTTAATCACTAGCGGGGGGGAGGATGAGCAGTTCTTC	CASSLITSGGEDEQFF	TRBJ2-1	few	TRBD2	TRBV27
TGCAGCGTTGAAGCAGATACGCAGTATTTT	CSVEADTQYF	TRBJ2-3	few	-	TRBV29-1
TGTGCCAGCAGCTTAGCCAGGGGGCTTTACAATGAGCAGTTCTTC	CASSLARGLYNEQFF	TRBJ2-1	-	TRBD1	TRBV7-6
TGTGCCTGGAATAGTGGTACCCAGTACTTC	CAWNSGTQYF	TRBJ2-5	few	-	TRBV30
TGTGCCAGCAGTGAAGAGTTGAGGTCCGGGTGGTACAATGAGCAGTTCTTC	CASSEELRSGWYNEQFF	TRBJ2-1	-	-	TRBV25-1
TGTGCCAGCAGCACGATGCCGGGGGGGAACAATGAGCAGTTCTTC	CASSTMPGGNNEQFF	TRBJ2-1	-	TRBD2	TRBV5-4
TGTGCCAGCAGTCGGACAGGGGGCCGGGAGACCCAGTACTTC	CASSRTGGRETQYF	TRBJ2-5	once	TRBD1	TRBV7-9
TGCGCCAGCAGCCAAGGGACCCCAGGTGGTCAGCCCCAGCATTTT	CASSQGTPGGQPQHF	TRBJ1-5	-	-	TRBV4-1
TGTGCCAGCAGTCCCTCGAGGGAGACTGAAGCTTTCTTT	CASSPSRETEAFF	TRBJ1-1	-	-	TRBV28
TGCGCCAGCAGCGAAACCGTAGACAGCTTTGAAGCTTTCTTT	CASSETVDSFEAFF	TRBJ1-1	-	-	TRBV4-1